Listed here are 29 T cell receptor beta chains from one sample, sequenced in a study of blood T cell repertoires in COVID-19. Assay used: immunoSEQ multiplex PCR; TCRdb lists only in-frame clones, some missing. The data contain around 200,000 clones, approximately 91% of them singletons. What was sequenced was peripheral blood. These receptors originate from a man aged 35 to 55 with acute or convalescent COVID-19.

The rearrangement joins TRBV19 to TRBJ1-6; 9 bases match TRBD1. The CDR3 is 16 residues long. In germline, CDR1 is LNHDA, CDR2 SQIVND (reference sequence). The J segment lost 3 bases and the V segment lost 5 bases, leaving 5 bases of the junction unmatched. CDR3 nucleotides: TGTGCCAGTAGTCCGGACAGGGGAGTCTATAATTCACCCCTCCACTTT. Protein sequence: CASSPDRGVYNSPLHF.

This rearrangement joins TRBV6-6 to TRBJ2-1; D gene ambiguous. The CDR3 consists of 13 residues. Germline V gene data show CDR1 as MNHNY and CDR2 as SVGAGI (reference sequence). Deletions cut 0 bases from V and 8 bases from J, with 8 bases between. CDR3 in DNA: TGTGCCAGCAGTTACTCGAGGTTGGATGAGCAGTTCTTC. Amino acid sequence: CASSYSRLDEQFF.

The V call is TRBV11-3, the J call TRBJ2-2; D is possibly TRBD2 (6 bases). Germline values: CDR1 SGHNT, CDR2 YENEEA. This CDR3 is built from 17 residues. Trimming removed 5 bases at V and 6 bases at J, with 22 bases between. CDR3: CASSRATGAPGAGELFF. CDR3 bases: TGTGCCAGCAGCCGAGCCACCGGGGCCCCGGGGGCCGGGGAGCTGTTTTTT. The complete variable domain, with remaining parts taken from reference TRBV11-3 and TRBJ2-2, reads EAGVVQSPRYKIIEKKQPVAFWCNPISGHNTLYWYLQNLGQGPELLIRYENEEAVDDSQLPKDRFSAERLKGVDSTLKIQPAELGDSAVYLCASSRATGAPGAGELFFGEGSRLTVL.

This clone was seen a few times. This chain joins TRBV6-2 or TRBV6-3 and TRBJ1-3; a possible D gene is TRBD1 (5 bases). The germline gives CDR1 MNHEY, CDR2 SVGEGT. Trimming cost V 5 bases and J 0 bases, with 11 bases left between them. The CDR3 totals 15 residues. CDR3: CASSPQEISGNTIYF. The CDR3 nucleotides read TGTGCCAGCAGTCCACAGGAAATCTCTGGAAACACCATATATTTT.

This CDR3 reads CASSQPGQVRYEQYF. The CDR3 coding sequence is TGCGCCAGCAGCCAGCCGGGACAGGTGCGCTACGAGCAGTACTTC. The V and J genes are TRBV4-1 and TRBJ2-7, with 8 positions matching TRBD1. The CDR3 is 15 residues long. J was trimmed by 3 bases and V by 3 bases; bases with no gene match: 7. Germline-derived CDR1 and CDR2 are MGHRA and YSYEKL.

The chain links TRBV11-2 to TRBJ2-1, with 8 bases identical to TRBD1. Germline V CDR1 and CDR2: SGHAT, FQNNGV. The J segment lost 7 bases and the V segment lost 4 bases, leaving 18 bases of the junction unmatched. The CDR3 covers 18 residues. The chain's CDR3 is CASSSISARPGGKNEQFF. DNA for the CDR3: TGTGCCAGCAGCTCTATCTCGGCCCGGCCAGGGGGCAAGAATGAGCAGTTCTTC.

The chain's CDR3 is CASSDLGTGGGKLFF. The CDR3 coding sequence is TGTGCCAGCAGTGACCTCGGGACAGGGGGCGGAAAACTGTTTTTT. The genes are TRBV6-1 and TRBJ1-4, with 12 bases aligning to TRBD1. V shed 3 bases and J 10 bases; nucleotides not matched to a gene: 6. Germline assignment: CDR1 MNHNS and CDR2 SASEGT. This CDR3 spans 15 amino acids.

The CDR3 DNA reads as TGTGCCAGCAGCTTGTCGTTGACTTTACCCGGGGCCAACGTCCTGACTTTC. Translation: CASSLSLTLPGANVLTF. This sequence joins TRBV5-5 and TRBJ2-6; D gene unclear. CDR3 length: 17 residues. V was pared by 1 base and J by 4 bases, with 15 bases between. Germline V CDR1 and CDR2: SGHKS, YYEKEE (reference sequence).

The J gene is TRBJ2-2, the V gene TRBV10-3, with D perhaps matching TRBD2 (5 bases). Germline V CDR1 and CDR2: ENHRY, SYGVKD. V lost 3 bases and J 4 bases, leaving 15 bases between the germline ends. CDR3 size: 16 residues. The DNA of the CDR3 is TGTGCCATCAGTGATGAGGCCCGCGGGTCCACCGGGGAGCTGTTTTTT. Encoded protein: CAISDEARGSTGELFF.

V usage is TRBV9 and J usage is TRBJ2-7; 9 bases align to TRBD1. Germline values: CDR1 SGDLS, CDR2 YYNGEE. The CDR3 is made up of 14 amino acids. V was pared by 4 bases and J by 3 bases, with 5 bases of the junction left unmatched. CDR3 bases: TGTGCCAGCAGCACCGGGACAGGGTACTACGAGCAGTACTTC. Amino acid sequence: CASSTGTGYYEQYF.

Concerning this clone itself: A much bigger clone sits one base away, suggesting this may be a read error. V and J are TRBV7-9 and TRBJ1-1; 8 positions agree with TRBD1. Germline values: CDR1 SEHNR, CDR2 FQNEAQ (reference sequence). The CDR3 has 13 amino acids. V was clipped by 6 bases and J by 4 bases; unmatched bases: 4. The CDR3 region is CASSYGQGTEAFF. Written as DNA, the CDR3 is TGTGCCAGCAGTTACGGACAGGGCACTGAAGCTTTCTTT.

The chain links TRBV18 to TRBJ1-5; weak D call: TRBD1 (5 bases). V was trimmed by 6 bases and J by 0 bases, leaving 18 bases between them. Germline CDR1 is KGHSH and CDR2 is LQKENI. The CDR3 has 17 residues. CDR3 DNA sequence: TGTGCCAGCTCGCCAAGGCCGGGGGATGATAGCAATCAGCCCCAGCATTTT. Its translation is CASSPRPGDDSNQPQHF.

This CDR3 is CATSSASGSGNTIYF. Written as DNA, the CDR3 is TGTGCCACCAGCAGCGCCTCGGGGTCCGGAAACACCATATATTTT. This rearrangement joins TRBV15 to TRBJ1-3; D gene uncertain. The CDR3 has 15 amino acids. The germline CDR1 and CDR2 sequences are LNHNV and YYDKDF (reference sequence). Trimming cost V 3 bases and J 4 bases, with 13 bases left between them.

This clone was detected only a few times. The V gene is TRBV19, the J gene TRBJ2-1; the match to TRBD2 covers 15 bases. The CDR3 has 15 residues. The V gene end was trimmed by 3 bases and the J gene end by 12 bases; junction bases not matched to a gene: 6. Germline-derived CDR1 and CDR2 are LNHDA and SQIVND (reference sequence). The CDR3 DNA reads TGTGCCAGTAGTATCGCGGGACTAGCGGGAGGAGTGCAGTTCTTC. As protein: CASSIAGLAGGVQFF.

The rearrangement joins TRBV7-8 to TRBJ2-3, with 9 bases identical to TRBD2. The trim removed 7 bases at V and 4 bases at J, leaving 12 bases unmatched. CDR1 and CDR2 (germline): SGHVS, FQNEAQ. This CDR3 region has 16 residues. The CDR3 reads CASTTTGGGVADTQYF. The DNA of the CDR3 is TGTGCCAGCACGACGACCGGCGGGGGGGTGGCAGATACGCAGTATTTT.

The genes are TRBV6-5 and TRBJ2-7; TRBD1 matches at 8 bases. The V segment lost 9 bases and the J segment 3 bases; nucleotides outside the gene matches: 13. The CDR3 extends over 15 amino acids. CDR1 and CDR2 (germline): MNHEY, SVGAGI. CDR3 loop: CASRYTGGAFYEQYF. CDR3 DNA sequence: TGTGCCAGTCGGTATACAGGGGGAGCCTTCTACGAGCAGTACTTC.

The V call is TRBV5-8, the J call TRBJ2-5, with D maybe TRBD2 (6 bases). Germline assignment: CDR1 SGHTS and CDR2 YDEGEE. The CDR3 is made up of 14 amino acids. V lost 0 bases and J lost 7, with 13 bases in between. The CDR3 nucleotides read TGTGCCAGCAGCTTGGATCTTGGGGGAGGGACCCAGTACTTC. Amino acids: CASSLDLGGGTQYF.

The chain is built from TRBV2 and TRBJ1-6; D gene uncertain. Deletions cut 4 bases from V and 4 bases from J, with 14 bases between. Germline V gene lookup returns CDR1 SNHLY and CDR2 FYNNEI. The CDR3 sequence is 16 residues long. CDR3 coding DNA: TGTGCCAGCAGTGGGCTAGAGCCAGCATATAATTCACCCCTCCACTTT. Translation gives CASSGLEPAYNSPLHF.

This sequence joins TRBV9 and TRBJ1-2, with TRBD1 identical over 7 bases. The CDR3 runs to 15 residues. V dropped 1 base and J dropped 2; count of bases not matched to a gene: 5. Germline V gene lookup returns CDR1 SGDLS and CDR2 YYNGEE. The DNA of the CDR3 is TGTGCCAGCAGCGTATCCCAGGGGGTGAACTATGGCTACACCTTC. This translates into CASSVSQGVNYGYTF.

The chain recombines TRBV6-6 with TRBJ2-5; 12 bases line up with TRBD2. The V segment lost 6 bases and the J segment 2 bases; nucleotides outside the gene matches: 7. There are 16 residues in the CDR3. Germline CDR1 is MNHNY and CDR2 is SVGAGI (reference sequence). CDR3 sequence (DNA): TGTGCCAGCAGACTGACTAGCGGGGGACGTCAAGAGACCCAGTACTTC. Its protein is CASRLTSGGRQETQYF.

CDR3: CASSLGFLREGSSYNEQFF. In DNA form, the CDR3 reads TGTGCCAGCAGCTTAGGATTCTTGCGGGAGGGTAGCTCCTACAATGAGCAGTTCTTC. The rearrangement uses TRBV7-9 and TRBJ2-1; 9 bases fit TRBD2. The germline V gene has CDR1 SEHNR and CDR2 FQNEAQ (reference sequence). The CDR3 has 19 amino acids. V dropped 1 base and J dropped 0; count of bases not matched to a gene: 10.

The gene calls are TRBV6-2 or TRBV6-3 and TRBJ2-5, with D unresolved. The germline V gene encodes CDR1 MNHEY and CDR2 SVGEGT. The V end lost 4 bases, the J end lost 4 bases, and 13 bases lay between the germline ends. The CDR3 is made up of 14 amino acids. CDR3 region: CASSSSARVETQYF. CDR3 bases: TGTGCCAGCAGTTCCAGCGCTCGGGTAGAGACCCAGTACTTC.

This rearrangement joins TRBV18 to TRBJ2-7, with 10 nucleotides matching TRBD2. CDR1 is KGHSH, CDR2 LQKENI, per germline. With 4 bases clipped from V and 5 bases from J, the junction kept 11 bases outside the gene matches. This CDR3 comprises 16 residues. The CDR3: CASSLSPLAGKNEQYF. CDR3 nucleotide sequence: TGTGCCAGCTCACTTTCCCCACTAGCGGGGAAAAACGAGCAGTACTTC.

This clone was counted between two and nine times. The V call is TRBV7-2, the J call TRBJ1-5, with D possibly being TRBD1 (6 bases). V lost 1 base and J 4 bases, leaving 11 bases between the germline ends. The CDR3 totals 15 residues. The V gene's germline CDR1 is SGHTA and CDR2 FQGNSA. The CDR3: CASSLVGGGNQPQHF. CDR3 sequence (DNA): TGTGCCAGCAGCTTAGTAGGGGGGGGGAATCAGCCCCAGCATTTT.

CDR3 residues: CASSISSGYGYTF. CDR3 sequence (DNA): TGTGCCAGTAGTATTTCGTCCGGCTATGGCTACACCTTC. The rearrangement links TRBV19 to TRBJ1-2; D gene unclear. Germline CDR1 LNHDA, CDR2 SQIVND (reference sequence). The CDR3 spans 13 residues. Trimming took off 3 bases at V and 4 bases at J, with 9 bases between the two ends. The variable domain in full, completed from reference TRBV19 and TRBJ1-2, reads DGGITQSPKYLFRKEGQNVTLSCEQNLNHDAMYWYRQDPGQGLRLIYYSQIVNDFQKGDIAEGYSVSREKKESFPLTVTSAQKNPTAFYLCASSISSGYGYTFGSGTRLTVV.

V is TRBV20-1 and J is TRBJ2-1, with 7 bases that match TRBD2. CDR3 length: 11 residues. Losses at the gene ends were 6 bases for V and 9 bases for J; bases not matched to a gene: 5. Germline V lookup: CDR1 DFQATT, CDR2 SNEGSKA (reference sequence). The CDR3 loop reads CSATSDPEQFF. The CDR3 DNA follows: TGCAGTGCCACTAGCGATCCTGAGCAGTTCTTC.

This clone was observed a single time. The chain employs TRBV18 and TRBJ2-5; D perhaps matches TRBD2 (5 bases). V was trimmed by 0 bases and J by 5 bases, leaving 10 bases between them. The germline V gene encodes CDR1 KGHSH and CDR2 LQKENI. There are 14 residues in the CDR3. The CDR3 reads CASSPPVRVETQYF. CDR3 in DNA: TGTGCCAGCTCACCACCGGTGAGGGTGGAGACCCAGTACTTC.

The J gene is TRBJ2-5, the V gene TRBV3-1 (or the pseudogene TRBV3-2), with TRBD2 identical over 9 bases. The CDR3 has 16 amino acids. Trimming cost V 4 bases and J 3 bases; bases outside gene matches: 9. CDR1 and CDR2 (germline): LGHDT, YNNKEL (reference sequence). DNA for the CDR3: TGTGCCAGCAGCCCGGGAGTAATAGCGGGAGAAGAGACCCAGTACTTC. Translation: CASSPGVIAGEETQYF.

This clone was detected once. The chain employs TRBV7-2 and TRBJ1-2; TRBD1 matches 8 bases. The CDR3 contains 14 residues. V was pared by 5 bases and J by 6 bases, with 8 bases of the junction left unmatched. The V gene's germline CDR1 is SGHTA and CDR2 FQGNSA. As DNA, the CDR3 is TGTGCCAGCAGCCAAGGGACAGGCTTTGATGGCTACACCTTC. Its translation is CASSQGTGFDGYTF.